This T cell receptor (beta chain) is drawn from a study of blood T cell repertoires in COVID-19. Background on the study: The study drew acute and convalescent COVID-19 samples from the United States, Italy and Spain. In each case, the material was cDNA or gDNA derived from T cells, B-cell-depleted T cells, or PBMCs.

Source study methods: Quantification of nucleated cells was approximated via reference gene primer amplification. The table came from immunoSEQ multiplex PCR; TCRdb's copy has only in-frame clones and leaves some out. That table furnishes V, J and clone size, whereas the DNA furnished D and trimming. The sample consists of about 440,000 clones, more than 85% of them appearing once. Trimming cost V 4 bases and J 0 bases; bases outside gene matches: 12. This CDR3 is built from 19 residues. The germline V gene encodes CDR1 SGDLS and CDR2 YYNGEE. What was sequenced was peripheral blood. The receptor was isolated from a woman in her 30s with acute or convalescent COVID-19. The V gene is TRBV9, the J gene TRBJ2-2; 10 bases are a match to TRBD1. The CDR3 DNA reads TGTGCCAGCAGCACGGGGACAGGGGACACCGATTCGAACACCGGGGAGCTGTTTTTT. Translation gives CASSTGTGDTDSNTGELFF.